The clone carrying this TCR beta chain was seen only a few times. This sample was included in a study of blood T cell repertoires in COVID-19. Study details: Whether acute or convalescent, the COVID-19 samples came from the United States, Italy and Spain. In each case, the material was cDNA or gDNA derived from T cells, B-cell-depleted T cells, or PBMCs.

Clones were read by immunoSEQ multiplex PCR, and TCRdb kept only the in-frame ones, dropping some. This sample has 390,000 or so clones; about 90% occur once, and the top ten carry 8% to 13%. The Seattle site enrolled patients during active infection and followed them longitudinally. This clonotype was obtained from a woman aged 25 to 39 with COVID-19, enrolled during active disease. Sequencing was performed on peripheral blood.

The CDR3 region has the DNA TGTGCCAGCAGCGTAGGTTCAGGACAGGGGGGTGAAAAACTGTTTTTT. Residues: CASSVGSGQGGEKLFF. This chain joins TRBV9 and TRBJ1-4; TRBD1 aligns across 10 bases. This CDR3 has 16 residues. Germline loops: CDR1 SGDLS, CDR2 YYNGEE. Unmatched junction bases numbered 6, after V lost 0 bases and J lost 7 bases.